These T cell receptor beta chains were read from a single sample in a study of T cell repertoires in cytomegalovirus infection. TCRdb processed the reads anew with MiXCR; each CDR3 protein has one entry. In the table there are approximately 300,000 distinct CDR3 sequences, more than 20% of which are singletons. These receptors' antigens are unknown. Sequenced material: cultured PBMCs, taken from culture after CMV antigen stimulation. The receptor source for this set is a human donor in good health (CMV status not recorded). Some clones in this sample may be carry-over from other donors' samples. Each CDR3 is given with its conserved first and last residue. The D gene is left open where the match is weak. Only part of the rows carry a size: once, few, many, or a class if the clone is expanded.

TRBD2	TRBV12-3/TRBV12-4	.	TRBJ2-7	CASSSRGVREQYF	TGTGCCAGCAGTTCCCGGGGGGTTCGGGAGCAGTACTTC
TRBD2	TRBV11-2	many	TRBJ2-1	CASSLGLAGLNEQFF	TGTGCCAGCAGCTTAGGACTAGCGGGATTGAATGAGCAGTTCTTC
.	TRBV7-9	few	TRBJ1-1	CASSSSGTTNTEAFF	TGTGCCAGCAGTTCGTCCGGGACAACGAACACTGAAGCTTTCTTT
TRBD2	TRBV9	.	TRBJ2-3	CASSVASGSWTDTQYF	TGTGCCAGCAGCGTAGCCAGCGGGAGTTGGACAGATACGCAGTATTTT
.	TRBV7-8	many	TRBJ2-1	CASSFPIGGDEQFF	TGTGCCAGCAGCTTCCCGATTGGAGGGGATGAGCAGTTCTTC
.	TRBV3-1	.	TRBJ1-1	CASSQFGTPTEAFF	TGTGCCAGCAGCCAATTCGGGACCCCAACTGAAGCTTTCTTT
.	TRBV28	.	TRBJ2-5	CASSLRGFEETQYF	TGTGCCAGCAGTTTAAGAGGGTTTGAGGAGACCCAGTACTTC
TRBD1	TRBV12-3/TRBV12-4	many	TRBJ2-5	CASKPTGTGALGQETQYF	TGTGCCAGCAAACCCACCGGGACAGGGGCTCTGGGCCAAGAGACCCAGTACTTC
.	TRBV9	.	TRBJ2-3	CASSVAEGLTDTQYF	TGTGCCAGCAGCGTAGCTGAGGGACTCACAGATACGCAGTATTTT
.	TRBV10-3	.	TRBJ2-3	CAIRSGQMTDTQYF	TGTGCCATCAGGTCGGGCCAAATGACAGATACGCAGTATTTT
TRBD1	TRBV12-3/TRBV12-4	.	TRBJ1-3	CASSEGQGGNTIYF	TGTGCCAGCAGTGAAGGACAGGGGGGAAACACCATATATTTT
.	TRBV7-9	few	TRBJ2-1	CASSTNLYNEQFF	TGTGCCAGCAGCACCAACCTTTACAATGAGCAGTTCTTC
.	TRBV5-1	.	TRBJ2-1	CASTRGGGYAYNEQFF	TGCGCCAGCACCCGTGGTGGTGGGTACGCCTACAATGAGCAGTTCTTC
.	TRBV6-6	.	TRBJ1-1	CASSYTGKGTEAFF	TGTGCCAGCAGTTACACGGGGAAGGGCACTGAAGCTTTCTTT
.	TRBV27	once	TRBJ2-7	CASSSSLSYEQYF	TGTGCCAGCAGTTCTTCCTTATCCTACGAGCAGTACTTC
.	TRBV5-4	once	TRBJ2-7	CASSKDNYEQYF	TGTGCCAGCAGCAAGGACAACTACGAGCAGTACTTC
.	TRBV18	few	TRBJ2-7	CASSPSLERSNHEQYF	TGTGCCAGCTCACCATCTTTAGAACGGTCGAACCACGAGCAGTACTTC
TRBD2	TRBV4-3	few	TRBJ2-7	CASSQDVIAGSPYEQYF	TGCGCCAGCAGCCAAGATGTTATAGCGGGATCCCCCTACGAGCAGTACTTC
.	TRBV19	.	TRBJ2-3	CASSRLGLSGPSTDTQYF	TGTGCCAGTAGCCGACTAGGTCTTAGCGGACCTTCCACAGATACGCAGTATTTT
.	TRBV6-2/TRBV6-3	few	TRBJ2-3	CASSYSGRGFTDTQYF	TGTGCCAGCAGTTACTCAGGGCGGGGATTCACAGATACGCAGTATTTT
TRBD2	TRBV29-1	few	TRBJ2-3	CSILAGDTDTQYF	TGCAGCATCTTAGCGGGAGATACAGATACGCAGTATTTT
.	TRBV12-3/TRBV12-4	.	TRBJ1-5	CASSLRIQPQHF	TGTGCCAGCAGTCTCAGGATTCAGCCCCAGCATTTT
.	TRBV28	.	TRBJ1-1	CASSLLQGREAFF	TGTGCCAGCAGTTTGCTACAGGGAAGGGAAGCTTTCTTT
TRBD2	TRBV12-3/TRBV12-4	.	TRBJ2-5	CASSSHGTSGQETQYF	TGTGCCAGCAGTTCGCACGGGACTAGCGGACAAGAGACCCAGTACTTC
TRBD2	TRBV6-2/TRBV6-3	.	TRBJ2-1	CASSYVAGGPSYNEQFF	TGTGCCAGCAGTTACGTAGCGGGAGGGCCCTCCTACAATGAGCAGTTCTTC
TRBD2	TRBV28	few	TRBJ2-7	CASSPPSLARTYEQYF	TGTGCCAGCAGCCCTCCCTCACTAGCGCGGACCTACGAGCAGTACTTC
TRBD1	TRBV11-2	few	TRBJ1-1	CASERTGAKNTEAFF	TGTGCCAGCGAAAGGACAGGGGCCAAGAACACTGAAGCTTTCTTT
.	TRBV20-1	.	TRBJ1-2	CSATSNRARYDGYTF	TGCAGTGCGACGTCGAACAGGGCAAGGTACGATGGCTACACCTTC
.	TRBV30	few	TRBJ1-5	CAWSLGEAQPQHF	TGTGCCTGGAGCTTAGGGGAAGCTCAGCCCCAGCATTTT
TRBD2	TRBV6-5	.	TRBJ2-7	CASSYRPGSGSYEQYF	TGTGCCAGCAGTTACCGGCCCGGTAGCGGGAGCTACGAGCAGTACTTC
TRBD2	TRBV2	.	TRBJ2-2	CASSDGLAGKNTGELFF	TGTGCCAGCAGTGATGGACTAGCGGGAAAGAACACCGGGGAGCTGTTTTTT
TRBD1	TRBV19	.	TRBJ1-2	CASSSTGGNYGYTF	TGTGCCAGTAGTAGTACAGGGGGGAACTATGGCTACACCTTC
.	TRBV20-1	few	TRBJ2-7	CSAGGRGGGPGEQYF	TGCAGTGCTGGAGGGAGAGGGGGAGGGCCGGGCGAGCAGTACTTC
.	TRBV7-2	.	TRBJ2-7	CASSFTLYEQYF	TGTGCCAGCAGCTTCACTTTATACGAGCAGTACTTC
.	TRBV4-2	many	TRBJ1-1	CASSQGQNTEAFF	TGTGCCAGCAGCCAAGGACAGAACACTGAAGCTTTCTTT
TRBD1	TRBV11-2	medium-sized	TRBJ2-4	CASSLTLGQGPKNIQYF	TGTGCCAGCAGCCTTACCTTGGGACAGGGTCCCAAAAACATTCAGTACTTC
.	TRBV5-1	few	TRBJ2-3	CASSLDRSLNTDTQYF	TGCGCCAGCAGCTTGGACAGGTCACTCAACACAGATACGCAGTATTTT
TRBD1	TRBV5-1	.	TRBJ2-1	CASSSQGALEQFF	TGCGCCAGCAGCTCACAGGGGGCCCTTGAGCAGTTCTTC
TRBD2	TRBV10-3	.	TRBJ2-3	CAISEWRGDTDTQYF	TGTGCCATCAGTGAGTGGCGGGGGGACACAGATACGCAGTATTTT
.	TRBV4-3	.	TRBJ1-4	CASSSRGPPTNEKLFF	TGCGCCAGCAGTTCGCGCGGTCCTCCAACTAATGAAAAACTGTTTTTT
TRBD2	TRBV11-2	many	TRBJ2-1	CASSYRGDGSRAQFF	TGTGCCAGCAGCTATCGGGGGGACGGGTCTCGGGCGCAGTTCTTC
.	TRBV7-2	many	TRBJ2-3	CASSLGLDADTQYF	TGTGCCAGCAGCTTAGGCCTAGATGCAGATACGCAGTATTTT
.	TRBV29-1	.	TRBJ1-2	CSAEWSGRYGYTF	TGCAGCGCTGAGTGGTCGGGGCGCTATGGCTACACCTTC
.	TRBV7-9	many	TRBJ2-3	CASSSWRGDADTQYF	TGTGCCAGCAGCTCTTGGCGGGGCGATGCAGATACGCAGTATTTT
.	TRBV6-5	.	TRBJ1-6	CASSYEDNSPLHF	TGTGCCAGCAGTTACGAGGATAATTCACCCCTCCACTTT
TRBD2	TRBV5-1	few	TRBJ2-3	CASSFSRGTDTQYF	TGCGCCAGCAGCTTCTCGCGGGGGACAGATACGCAGTATTTT
TRBD2	TRBV7-2	few	TRBJ2-1	CASSLVAGGPYEQFF	TGTGCCAGCAGCTTAGTAGCGGGAGGGCCCTATGAGCAGTTCTTC
TRBD1	TRBV28	many	TRBJ1-5	CASSASRDRGGWGRPRDSNQPQHF	TGTGCCAGCAGTGCATCCAGGGACAGGGGGGGGTGGGGGCGGCCCCGTGATAGCAATCAGCCCCAGCATTTT